This TCR beta chain is drawn from a study of T cells in Graves' hyperthyroidism and ophthalmopathy. RNA transcripts provided the source from which TCR beta CDR3 regions were amplified. RT-PCR in the first round (using the HTBI primer set) targeted the TCR CDR3. MiXCR, applied by TCRdb to the multiplex PCR reads, yields one record per CDR3 protein. Among over 700,000 distinct CDR3 sequences listed, around 19% were seen once. CDR1 is LNHDA, CDR2 SQIVND, per germline (reference sequence). The CDR3 length is 16 residues. With 3 bases removed from V and 5 bases from J, the gap between germline ends came to 18 bases.

The V call is TRBV19, the J call TRBJ2-3; D could derive from TRBD1 or TRBD2 (5 bases each). Source material: blood. The sequence was collected from a woman aged 45-59 years with Graves' hyperthyroidism that later progressed to Graves' ophthalmopathy. CDR3 in amino acids: CASSIGFGTTGDTQYF. In DNA, the CDR3 is TGTGCCAGTAGTATCGGTTTTGGGACCACAGGAGATACGCAGTATTTT.